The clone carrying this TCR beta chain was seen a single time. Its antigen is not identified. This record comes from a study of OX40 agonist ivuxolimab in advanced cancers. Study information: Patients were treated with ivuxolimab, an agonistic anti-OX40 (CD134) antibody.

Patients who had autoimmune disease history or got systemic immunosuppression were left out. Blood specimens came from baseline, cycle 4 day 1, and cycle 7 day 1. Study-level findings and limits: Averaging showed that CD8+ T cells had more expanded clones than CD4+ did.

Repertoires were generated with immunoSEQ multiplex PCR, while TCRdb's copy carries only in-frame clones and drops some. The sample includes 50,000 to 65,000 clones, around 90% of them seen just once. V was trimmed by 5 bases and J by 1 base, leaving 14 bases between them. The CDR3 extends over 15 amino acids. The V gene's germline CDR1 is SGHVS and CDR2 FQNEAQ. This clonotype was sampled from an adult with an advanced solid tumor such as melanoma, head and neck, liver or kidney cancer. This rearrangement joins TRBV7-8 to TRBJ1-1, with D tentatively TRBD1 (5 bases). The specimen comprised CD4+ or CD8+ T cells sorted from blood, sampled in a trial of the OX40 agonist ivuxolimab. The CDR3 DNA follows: TGTGCCAGCAGCCGGTATCCAGGGACGAACACTGAAGCTTTCTTT. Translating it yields CASSRYPGTNTEAFF.